What follows describes a single T cell receptor beta chain. The V and J ends lost 2 bases and 3 bases, in that order; junction bases with no gene match: 1. CDR1 and CDR2 from the germline V gene are SGHNT and YYREEE (reference sequence). The CDR3 runs to 14 residues. These data come from a study of PD-L1 blockade in urothelial cancer. Study-level information: Enrolled patients had been treated previously with 0 to 3 chemotherapy regimens.

The number of samples from each patient was between 1 and 8, taken pretreatment and on-treatment. Profiled with immunoSEQ multiplex PCR; TCRdb holds only in-frame clones, not every one. The top ten hold 15% to 20% of the sample, which has about 38,000 clones, approximately 83% seen once. This chain uses TRBV5-4 with TRBJ1-1; the match to TRBD1 covers 10 bases. Material: PBMCs, obtained around atezolizumab (anti-PD-L1) treatment. The receptor was isolated from a man in his fifties or sixties with urothelial cancer. CDR3 DNA sequence: TGTGCCAGCAGCTTTGGGACAGGGGACACTGAAGCTTTCTTT. This gives the protein CASSFGTGDTEAFF.